Below, 16 T cell receptor beta chains from the same sample are listed, as sequenced in a study of beta chain features in type 1 diabetes. Expressed TCRB transcripts got sequenced, as all isolated RNA was reverse transcribed. Measured with immunoSEQ multiplex PCR; TCRdb has only the in-frame clones, and not every one. The table includes just over 450,000 clones, approximately 28% detected once. Material for sequencing was naive CD4+ T cells from blood. The receptors were gathered from a man aged 18 to 29 in good health.

DNA for the CDR3: TGTGCCAGCACCCCGGGACAGGGGGTGAGTGAAGCTTTCTTT. This translates into CASTPGQGVSEAFF. The rearrangement uses TRBV25-1 and TRBJ1-1; 11 bases are shared with TRBD1. Germline CDR1 MGHDK, CDR2 SYGVNS. V shed 7 bases and J 7 bases; nucleotides not matched to a gene: 8. The CDR3 has 14 amino acids.

The chain's CDR3 is CASSPDRGVSYEQYF. The CDR3, as DNA: TGTGCCAGCAGCCCGGACAGGGGGGTCTCCTACGAGCAGTACTTC. The V and J genes are TRBV7-2 and TRBJ2-7, with 10 nucleotides matching TRBD1. Unmatched junction bases numbered 4, after V lost 5 bases and J lost 0 bases. CDR3 length: 15 amino acids. Germline CDR1 SGHTA, CDR2 FQGNSA.

Remarks on this clone: Other DNA sequences within the sample encode an identical CDR3. The chain combines TRBV28 with TRBJ2-7, with a weak D call TRBD1 (5 bases). This CDR3 spans 11 amino acids. Trimming removed 2 bases from V and 6 bases from J, with 5 bases in between. Per the germline V gene, CDR1 is MDHEN and CDR2 is SYDVKM. The CDR3, as DNA: TGTGCCAGCAGTTTAAGGGGCGAGCAGTACTTC. Translating it yields CASSLRGEQYF.

This clone showed up just a few times. V usage is TRBV29-1 and J usage is TRBJ1-2; 8 positions match TRBD1. Trimming at V came to 4 bases and at J to 6 bases, leaving 4 bases not matched to a gene. The germline gives CDR1 SQVTM, CDR2 ANQGSEA. This CDR3 is built from 12 residues. CDR3 DNA sequence: TGCAGCGTTGCGGACAGGGTGGATGGCTACACCTTC. It codes for CSVADRVDGYTF.

The J gene is TRBJ1-2, the V gene TRBV7-9; D remains unclear. Germline loops: CDR1 SEHNR, CDR2 FQNEAQ (reference sequence). The CDR3 has 12 residues. V was shortened by 7 bases and J by 4 bases, with 10 bases between the two germline ends. CDR3 sequence: CASTRGGYGYTF. The CDR3 bases are TGTGCCAGCACTAGAGGTGGCTATGGCTACACCTTC.

This clone turned up a few times. J is TRBJ2-7 and V is TRBV30; TRBD2 is a possible D gene (5 bases). The length of the CDR3 is 13 residues. Germline V CDR1 and CDR2: GTSNPN, SVGIG (reference sequence). The V end was cut by 3 bases, the J end by 4 bases, with 13 bases between. The CDR3 DNA follows: TGTGCCTGGAGGACGGGATCTAGGTACGAGCAGTACTTC. This gives the protein CAWRTGSRYEQYF.

This clone has just a few counts. This sequence joins TRBV5-4 and TRBJ2-1; TRBD2 aligns across 7 bases. From germline, CDR1 is SGHNT and CDR2 YYREEE (reference sequence). V dropped 2 bases and J dropped 8; count of bases not matched to a gene: 4. The CDR3 extends over 13 amino acids. This CDR3 reads CASSLSGTHEQFF. The CDR3 DNA sequence: TGTGCCAGCAGCTTAAGCGGGACTCATGAGCAGTTCTTC.

The table lists this clone with a few counts. J is TRBJ2-5 and V is TRBV29-1, with a possible D match to TRBD1 (6 bases). The CDR3 length is 13 residues. Trimming took 4 bases from V and 1 from J, leaving 10 bases between them. Germline CDR1 and CDR2: SQVTM and ANQGSEA. The CDR3 sequence is CSVGKGGQETQYF. Here the CDR3 DNA reads TGCAGCGTTGGAAAAGGGGGCCAAGAGACCCAGTACTTC.

V usage is TRBV4-3 and J usage is TRBJ2-5; D is uncertain. This CDR3 is 14 amino acids long. Germline V CDR1 and CDR2: LGHNA, YSLEER. The V end was cut by 0 bases, the J end by 4 bases, with 9 bases between. CDR3 in DNA: TGCGCCAGCAGCCAAGAGGTCCTCCTAGAGACCCAGTACTTC. Protein product: CASSQEVLLETQYF.

This clone has just one count. The junction departs from germline at one end; a sequencing error may be responsible. The chain has TRBV6-6 and TRBJ2-4, with D perhaps assigned TRBD1 or TRBD2 (5 bases each). Germline V gene lookup returns CDR1 MNHNY and CDR2 SVGAGI (reference sequence). The CDR3 loop spans 12 amino acids. The CDR3 bases are TGTGCCAGCAGTTACTCCCGGGACGGAGGATTCTTC. Its translation is CASSYSRDGGFF.

The genes are TRBV10-3 and TRBJ1-5, with 8 bases fitting TRBD1. The V gene's germline CDR1 is ENHRY and CDR2 SYGVKD. Unmatched junction bases numbered 4, after V lost 5 bases and J lost 4 bases. The CDR3 runs 14 residues. The chain's CDR3 is CAISRQGINQPQHF. CDR3 nucleotides: TGTGCCATCAGTAGACAGGGGATAAATCAGCCCCAGCATTTT.

This chain links TRBV30 with TRBJ2-7, with 7 bases matching TRBD1. There are 15 residues in the CDR3. The trim removed 1 base at V and 1 base at J, leaving 7 bases unmatched. CDR1 GTSNPN and CDR2 SVGIG come from the germline V gene (reference sequence). CDR3 in amino acids: CAWSDTGTASYEQYF. The CDR3 DNA reads as TGTGCCTGGAGTGACACCGGGACAGCTTCCTACGAGCAGTACTTC.

This clone has more than one count but fewer than ten. V and J are TRBV2 and TRBJ2-7; the D gene could be TRBD1 or TRBD2 (5 bases each). Between the trimmed V and J ends, which lost 4 bases and 2 bases, there was a span of 9 bases. The V gene's germline CDR1 is SNHLY and CDR2 FYNNEI. The CDR3 has 13 amino acids. Written as DNA, the CDR3 is TGTGCCAGCAGTGTGGGGGTCCCCTACGAGCAGTACTTC. Translation: CASSVGVPYEQYF.

The rearrangement links TRBV9 to TRBJ2-3, with D hard to call. The CDR3 extends over 14 amino acids. Germline V gene data show CDR1 as SGDLS and CDR2 as YYNGEE. Trimming cost V 0 bases and J 1 base, with 6 bases left between them. The CDR3 region has the DNA TGTGCCAGCAGCGTAGGAGGCCGCACAGATACGCAGTATTTT. Translation: CASSVGGRTDTQYF.

The V and J genes are TRBV4-1 and TRBJ2-1, with 8 bases matching TRBD2. V lost 1 base and J lost 7; bases outside the gene matches: 3. Germline V CDR1 and CDR2: MGHRA, YSYEKL. The CDR3 is 14 amino acids. CDR3 DNA: TGCGCCAGCAGCCAAGGACTAGCGAGTAATGAGCAGTTCTTC. Its protein is CASSQGLASNEQFF.

This clone was found a few times. The chain employs TRBV29-1 and TRBJ2-7; 12 nucleotides agree with TRBD1. CDR3 size: 12 residues. Losses at the gene ends were 5 bases for V and 6 bases for J; bases not matched to a gene: 2. The germline CDR1 and CDR2 sequences are SQVTM and ANQGSEA. The CDR3 loop is CSVRDRGLEQYF. CDR3 DNA sequence: TGCAGCGTTCGGGACAGGGGGCTCGAGCAGTACTTC.